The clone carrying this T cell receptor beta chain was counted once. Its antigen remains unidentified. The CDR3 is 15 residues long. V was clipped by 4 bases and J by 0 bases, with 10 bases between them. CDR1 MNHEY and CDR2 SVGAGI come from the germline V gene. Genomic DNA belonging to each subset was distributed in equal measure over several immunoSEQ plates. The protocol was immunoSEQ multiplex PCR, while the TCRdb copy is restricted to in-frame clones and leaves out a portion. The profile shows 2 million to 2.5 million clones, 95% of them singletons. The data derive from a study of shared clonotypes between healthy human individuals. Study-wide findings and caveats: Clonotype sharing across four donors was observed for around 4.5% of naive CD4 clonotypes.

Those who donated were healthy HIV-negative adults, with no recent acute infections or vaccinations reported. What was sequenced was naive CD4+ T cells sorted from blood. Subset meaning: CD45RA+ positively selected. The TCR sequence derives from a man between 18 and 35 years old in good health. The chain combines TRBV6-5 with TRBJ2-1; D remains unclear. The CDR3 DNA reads TGTGCCAGCAGTTCCACTTGGAGCTCCTACAATGAGCAGTTCTTC. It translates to CASSSTWSSYNEQFF.